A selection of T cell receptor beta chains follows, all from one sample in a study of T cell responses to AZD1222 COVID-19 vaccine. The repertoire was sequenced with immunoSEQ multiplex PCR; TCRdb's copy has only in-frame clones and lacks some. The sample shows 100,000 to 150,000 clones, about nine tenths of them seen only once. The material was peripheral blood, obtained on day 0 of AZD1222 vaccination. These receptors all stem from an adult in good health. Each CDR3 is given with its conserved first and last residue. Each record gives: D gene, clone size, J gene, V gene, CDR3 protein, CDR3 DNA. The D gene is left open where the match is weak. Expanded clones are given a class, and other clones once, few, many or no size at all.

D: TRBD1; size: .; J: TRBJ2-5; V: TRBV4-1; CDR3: CASSQDGTGQETQYF; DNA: TGCGCCAGCAGCCAAGACGGGACAGGGCAAGAGACCCAGTACTTC
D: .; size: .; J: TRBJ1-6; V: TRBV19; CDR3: CASSMAVGSPLHF; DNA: TGTGCCAGTAGTATGGCAGTGGGATCACCCCTCCACTTT
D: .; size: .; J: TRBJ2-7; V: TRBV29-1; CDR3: CSVADRKVYEQYF; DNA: TGCAGCGTTGCTGACAGGAAAGTATACGAGCAGTACTTC
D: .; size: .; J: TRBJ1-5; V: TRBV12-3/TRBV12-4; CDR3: CASSLNSNQPQHF; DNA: TGTGCCAGCAGTCTAAATAGCAATCAGCCCCAGCATTTT
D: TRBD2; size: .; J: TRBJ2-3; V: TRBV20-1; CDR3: CSASEIGLAGGGDTQYF; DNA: TGCAGTGCTAGTGAGATTGGACTAGCGGGAGGAGGCGATACGCAGTATTTT
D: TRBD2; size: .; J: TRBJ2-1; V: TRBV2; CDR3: CASRRGLAGGPRANEQFF; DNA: TGTGCCAGCAGACGGGGACTAGCGGGAGGGCCTCGAGCTAATGAGCAGTTCTTC
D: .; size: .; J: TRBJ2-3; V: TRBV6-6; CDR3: CASSPPGGFTDTQYF; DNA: TGTGCCAGCAGCCCTCCGGGCGGTTTCACAGATACGCAGTATTTT
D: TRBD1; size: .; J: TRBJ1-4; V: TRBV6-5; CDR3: CASSYGTVNEKLFF; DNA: TGTGCCAGCAGTTATGGGACAGTGAATGAAAAACTGTTTTTT
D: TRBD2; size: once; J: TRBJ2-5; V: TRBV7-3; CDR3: CASSLGGAGATQYF; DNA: TGTGCCAGCAGCTTGGGGGGAGCGGGGGCGACCCAGTACTTC
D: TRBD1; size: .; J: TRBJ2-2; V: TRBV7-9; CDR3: CASSFGGTGNTGELFF; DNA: TGTGCCAGCAGCTTTGGAGGGACAGGGAACACCGGGGAGCTGTTTTTT
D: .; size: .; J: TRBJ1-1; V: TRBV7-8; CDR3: CASSLQTGNTEAFF; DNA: TGTGCCAGCAGCTTACAAACAGGGAACACTGAAGCTTTCTTT
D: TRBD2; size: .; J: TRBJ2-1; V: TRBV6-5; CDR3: CASSGGSSYNEQFF; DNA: TGTGCCAGCAGCGGGGGGAGCTCCTACAATGAGCAGTTCTTC
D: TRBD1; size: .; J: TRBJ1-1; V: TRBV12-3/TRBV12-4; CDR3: CASSTVTGGEAFF; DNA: TGTGCCAGCAGCACCGTTACAGGGGGTGAAGCTTTCTTT
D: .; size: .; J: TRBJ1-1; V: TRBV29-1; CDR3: CSVYRGGDEAFF; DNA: TGCAGCGTTTACAGAGGGGGGGATGAAGCTTTCTTT
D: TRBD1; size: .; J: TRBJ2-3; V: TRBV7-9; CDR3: CASSLQGALPDTQYF; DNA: TGTGCCAGCAGCTTACAGGGGGCGCTTCCAGATACGCAGTATTTT
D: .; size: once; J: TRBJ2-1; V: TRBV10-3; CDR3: CAISEAASDWGNEQFF; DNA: TGTGCCATCAGTGAGGCGGCTAGCGATTGGGGAAATGAGCAGTTCTTC
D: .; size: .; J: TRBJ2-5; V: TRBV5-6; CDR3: CASSFVGETQYF; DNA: TGTGCCAGCAGCTTTGTTGGGGAGACCCAGTACTTC
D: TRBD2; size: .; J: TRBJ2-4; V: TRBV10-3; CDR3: CAISESITAPPAGVSF; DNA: TGTGCCATCAGTGAGTCGATTACAGCCCCACCAGCGGGAGTATCCTTC
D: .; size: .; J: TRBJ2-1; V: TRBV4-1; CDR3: CASSHALDFGQFF; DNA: TGCGCCAGCAGCCACGCCCTAGATTTCGGGCAGTTCTTC
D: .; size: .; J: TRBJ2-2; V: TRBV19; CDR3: CASSIGHQVRTGELFF; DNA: TGTGCCAGTAGTATTGGTCACCAAGTCCGCACCGGGGAGCTGTTTTTT
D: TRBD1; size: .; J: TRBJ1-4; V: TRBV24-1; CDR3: CATNGQEGEKLFF; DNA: TGTGCCACCAACGGACAGGAGGGTGAAAAACTGTTTTTT
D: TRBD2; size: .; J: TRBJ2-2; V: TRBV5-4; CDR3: CASSLGGGSSYTGELFF; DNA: TGTGCCAGCAGCTTGGGAGGCGGGAGTAGTTATACCGGGGAGCTGTTTTTT
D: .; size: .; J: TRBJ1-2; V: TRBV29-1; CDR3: CSAQGSVQSNYGYTF; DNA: TGCAGCGCCCAAGGGTCGGTACAGTCTAACTATGGCTACACCTTC
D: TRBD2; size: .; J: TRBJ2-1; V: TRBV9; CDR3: CASASGTYNEQFF; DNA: TGTGCCAGTGCTAGCGGGACCTACAATGAGCAGTTCTTC
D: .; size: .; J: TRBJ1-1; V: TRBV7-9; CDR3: CASSRGPGGTEAFF; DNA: TGTGCCAGCAGCCGTGGACCTGGGGGCACTGAAGCTTTCTTT